Listed here are 27 T cell receptor beta chains from one sample, sequenced in a study of blood T cell repertoires in COVID-19. Data came from immunoSEQ multiplex PCR; TCRdb stores just in-frame clones and leaves some out. The sample consists of 150,000 to 200,000 clones, around 76% of them appearing once. Sequenced: peripheral blood. The receptors originated from a woman aged 55-69 years with COVID-19, enrolled during active disease.

J is TRBJ1-4 and V is TRBV19, with D possibly TRBD1 on 6 matching bases. The CDR3 is made up of 12 amino acids. Germline values: CDR1 LNHDA, CDR2 SQIVND (reference sequence). Trimming removed 4 bases from V and 13 bases from J, with 13 bases in between. CDR3 coding DNA: TGTGCCAGTAGTACTAAGGACAGAAGACTGTTTTTT. Its translation: CASSTKDRRLFF.

This rearrangement joins TRBV6-5 to TRBJ2-1, with 8 nucleotides matching TRBD2. The germline CDR1 and CDR2 sequences are MNHEY and SVGAGI. The J segment lost 13 bases and the V segment lost 0 bases, leaving 11 bases of the junction unmatched. The CDR3 has 15 amino acids. CDR3 coding DNA: TGTGCCAGCAGTTACTCAATGGGGACTAGTAGCCCACAGTTCTTC. Its translation: CASSYSMGTSSPQFF.

The rearrangement joins TRBV6-4 to TRBJ1-5; no clear D. This CDR3 has 16 residues. The germline V and J ends were trimmed by 10 bases and 3 bases, with 22 bases remaining between them. The germline gives CDR1 MRHNA, CDR2 SNTAGT. CDR3 loop: CATLGLIVNYNQPQHF. In DNA, the CDR3 is TGTGCCACCTTAGGATTAATAGTTAACTACAATCAGCCCCAGCATTTT.

The gene calls are TRBV11-1 and TRBJ1-4, with TRBD1 identical over 7 bases. The germline V gene has CDR1 SGHAT and CDR2 FQDESV (reference sequence). The CDR3 totals 13 residues. The V segment lost 5 bases and the J segment 7 bases; nucleotides outside the gene matches: 4. The CDR3 region has the DNA TGTGCCAGCAGCGTATCAGGGGGTGAAAAACTGTTTTTT. Translating it yields CASSVSGGEKLFF.

This chain uses TRBV11-2 with TRBJ2-7, with D maybe TRBD2 (6 bases). CDR3 length equals 17 residues. V dropped 0 bases and J dropped 3 bases, with 18 bases sitting between them. Germline assignment: CDR1 SGHAT and CDR2 FQNNGV. CDR3 sequence reads: CASSLDRQTRSVYEQYF. The CDR3 DNA is TGTGCCAGCAGCTTAGATCGACAGACTAGATCAGTCTACGAGCAGTACTTC.

The gene calls are TRBV27 and TRBJ1-3; D is ambiguous. This CDR3 is 15 amino acids long. Trimming took off 5 bases at V and 2 bases at J, with 13 bases between the two ends. Germline V gives CDR1 MNHEY, CDR2 SMNVEV (reference sequence). CDR3 region: CASSVRRGAGNTIYF. CDR3 nucleotide sequence: TGTGCCAGCAGTGTCAGACGCGGAGCTGGAAACACCATATATTTT.

The chain links TRBV30 to TRBJ2-5, with 10 bases fitting TRBD2. The CDR3 sequence is 14 residues long. From germline, CDR1 is GTSNPN and CDR2 SVGIG (reference sequence). V lost 0 bases to trimming and J lost 5 bases; unmatched junction nucleotides: 3. The CDR3 DNA reads TGTGCCTGGAGTGTAATAGCGGGAGGTGAGACCCAGTACTTC. Its protein product is CAWSVIAGGETQYF.

This rearrangement joins TRBV6-5 to TRBJ2-5, with D possibly being TRBD2 (6 bases). V lost 8 bases and J 2 bases, leaving 15 bases between the germline ends. The CDR3 sequence is 14 residues long. CDR1 is MNHEY, CDR2 SVGAGI, per germline. CDR3 region: CASPPGRSQETQYF. The CDR3, as DNA: TGTGCCAGCCCGCCAGGGAGGTCTCAAGAGACCCAGTACTTC.

The rearrangement uses TRBV27 and TRBJ2-7, with 9 bases identical to TRBD2. The CDR3 is 15 amino acids. After removal of 5 bases from V and 2 bases from J, the junction contained 7 bases not matched to a gene. CDR1 and CDR2 (germline): MNHEY, SMNVEV (reference sequence). The CDR3 protein is CASSPNSGRPYEQYF. CDR3 nucleotides: TGTGCCAGCAGTCCCAATAGCGGGAGACCCTACGAGCAGTACTTC.

This clone was seen more than once but under ten times. The J gene is TRBJ2-5, the V gene TRBV28, with D possibly matching TRBD2 (6 bases). The CDR3 is made up of 15 amino acids. The ends were cut back, 4 bases at V and 9 bases at J, with 21 bases in the middle. CDR1 is MDHEN and CDR2 is SYDVKM in the germline V gene. The CDR3 region is CASSYPRMVPGAQYF. In nucleotides, the CDR3 is TGTGCCAGCAGTTACCCCCGGATGGTTCCGGGGGCCCAGTACTTC.

The chain links TRBV5-1 to TRBJ1-2; TRBD1 agrees at 7 bases. The junction had 8 bases not matched to a gene; V was cut back by 4 bases and J by 11 bases. This CDR3 is 12 amino acids long. Germline assignment: CDR1 SGHRS and CDR2 YFSETQ. CDR3 loop: CASSMTGIGYTF. In DNA form, the CDR3 reads TGCGCCAGCAGCATGACAGGGATCGGGTACACCTTC.

This clone was counted once. The V gene is TRBV20-1, the J gene TRBJ2-5, with 10 nucleotides matching TRBD1. The CDR3 runs to 17 residues. Germline trimming cut 3 bases from V and 4 bases from J; bases unmatched to any gene: 14. Germline CDR1 and CDR2: DFQATT and SNEGSKA (reference sequence). CDR3 residues: CSASGTGVFKGGETQYF. DNA for the CDR3: TGCAGTGCTAGTGGGACAGGGGTTTTTAAAGGGGGAGAGACCCAGTACTTC.

The V gene is TRBV6-4, the J gene TRBJ2-1; TRBD1 might be the D (5 bases). The V gene's germline CDR1 is MRHNA and CDR2 SNTAGT. V was pared by 0 bases and J by 6 bases, with 9 bases between. The CDR3 consists of 14 residues. The chain's CDR3 is CASSDSRQTNEQFF. In DNA form, the CDR3 reads TGTGCCAGCAGTGACTCCCGACAGACCAATGAGCAGTTCTTC.

V and J are TRBV7-2 and TRBJ2-1, with D unclear. This CDR3 contains 13 residues. V dropped 5 bases and J dropped 9 bases, with 14 bases sitting between them. Germline CDR1 and CDR2: SGHTA and FQGNSA. CDR3 in DNA: TGTGCCAGCAGCCCCACGACTGGCAGTGAGCAGTTCTTC. It encodes CASSPTTGSEQFF.

V usage is TRBV19 and J usage is TRBJ1-2; 12 bases are a match to TRBD1. J lost 8 bases, V lost 1 base, and 2 bases had no gene match. Germline V gene data show CDR1 as LNHDA and CDR2 as SQIVND (reference sequence). CDR3 length: 14 residues. The CDR3 sequence is CASSIGDRGLGYTF. In nucleotides, the CDR3 is TGTGCCAGTAGTATAGGGGACAGGGGGCTCGGCTACACCTTC.

The V call is TRBV18, the J call TRBJ1-4; D unclear. Trimming shortened V by 2 bases and J by 7 bases, and 11 bases separated the two germline ends. The V gene's germline CDR1 is KGHSH and CDR2 LQKENI. The CDR3 is made up of 14 amino acids. Here the CDR3 reads CASSPLEGGEKLFF. DNA of the CDR3: TGTGCCAGCTCACCATTGGAGGGCGGTGAAAAACTGTTTTTT.

This chain connects TRBV2 to TRBJ2-5, with 8 bases that match TRBD1. The CDR3 is made up of 14 amino acids. The trim removed 6 bases at V and 2 bases at J, leaving 5 bases unmatched. CDR1 and CDR2 from the germline V gene are SNHLY and FYNNEI. CDR3: CASSQQGGQETQYF. In nucleotides, the CDR3 is TGTGCCAGCAGCCAACAGGGGGGACAAGAGACCCAGTACTTC.

The chain recombines TRBV5-4 with TRBJ2-6, with TRBD1 matching 10 bases. Germline lookup yields CDR1 SGHNT and CDR2 YYREEE (reference sequence). The J segment lost 2 bases and the V segment lost 4 bases, leaving 9 bases of the junction unmatched. The CDR3 consists of 18 residues. In DNA form, the CDR3 reads TGTGCCAGCAGCACCCGGACAGGGGGAATCACTGGGGCCAACGTCCTGACTTTC. This encodes CASSTRTGGITGANVLTF. Using reference TRBV5-4 and TRBJ2-6 for the parts outside the CDR3, the full variable domain is ETGVTQSPTHLIKTRGQQVTLRCSSQSGHNTVSWYQQALGQGPQFIFQYYREEENGRGNFPPRFSGLQFPNYSSELNVNALELDDSALYLCASSTRTGGITGANVLTFGAGSRLTVL.

The chain carries TRBV5-1 and TRBJ1-2, with 9 bases identical to TRBD1. Germline trimming cut 4 bases from V and 4 bases from J; bases unmatched to any gene: 5. The CDR3 loop spans 14 amino acids. Per the germline V gene, CDR1 is SGHRS and CDR2 is YFSETQ. CDR3 coding DNA: TGCGCCAGCAGCCCCGGACAGGGGTCCTATGGCTACACCTTC. Translated: CASSPGQGSYGYTF.

The rearrangement links TRBV10-2 to TRBJ2-1; a weak D match, TRBD2 (7 bases). CDR3 length: 14 residues. Germline CDR1 is WSHSY and CDR2 is SAAADI. Trimming left V 0 bases short and J 9 bases short, with 12 bases between. The DNA for the CDR3 is TGCGCCAGCAGTGAGTCGGGGGGGCGGGGTGAGCAGTTCTTC. Protein sequence: CASSESGGRGEQFF.

The V call is TRBV7-6, the J call TRBJ1-2; a weak D match, TRBD1 (5 bases). CDR1 is SGHVS, CDR2 FNYEAQ, per germline. CDR3 length: 13 residues. V was cut by 5 bases and J by 5 bases, with 12 bases left in between. This CDR3 is CASSPRGGYGYTF. The CDR3 bases are TGTGCCAGCAGCCCTCGGGGGGGGTATGGCTACACCTTC.

The chain has TRBV27 and TRBJ1-4; TRBD1 matches at 7 bases. Per the germline V gene, CDR1 is MNHEY and CDR2 is SMNVEV (reference sequence). The length of the CDR3 is 16 residues. V lost 8 bases and J lost 5; bases outside the gene matches: 14. This CDR3 is CASSGYAQGRNEKLFF. The CDR3 region has the DNA TGTGCCAGCTCCGGGTACGCACAGGGGAGGAATGAAAAACTGTTTTTT.

The chain employs TRBV7-2 and TRBJ2-3; TRBD2 might be the D (6 bases). The CDR3 loop spans 17 amino acids. V shed 1 base and J shed 4 bases, with 18 bases lying between them. Germline V lookup: CDR1 SGHTA, CDR2 FQGNSA. CDR3 region: CASSLVAVLGVSDTQYF. As DNA, the CDR3 is TGTGCCAGCAGCTTAGTAGCGGTCCTCGGGGTGTCAGATACGCAGTATTTT.

The chain recombines TRBV6-5 with TRBJ2-2; D ambiguous. The ends were cut back, 4 bases at V and 5 bases at J, with 5 bases in the middle. The germline V gene has CDR1 MNHEY and CDR2 SVGAGI. The CDR3 contains 12 residues. Here the CDR3 DNA reads TGTGCCAGCAGTTTCCGTACCGGGGAGCTGTTTTTT. It is translated as CASSFRTGELFF.

V is TRBV12-3 or TRBV12-4 and J is TRBJ2-5; D unresolved. The CDR3 length is 12 residues. V dropped 6 bases and J dropped 4 bases, with 9 bases sitting between them. The CDR3 sequence is CASSSGSETQYF. The CDR3 DNA is TGTGCCAGCAGCTCCGGTTCAGAGACCCAGTACTTC.

The V gene is TRBV6-6, the J gene TRBJ1-1; D ambiguous. V lost 7 bases and J 1 base, leaving 10 bases between the germline ends. The CDR3 covers 13 residues. CDR1 is MNHNY and CDR2 is SVGAGI in the germline V gene (reference sequence). CDR3 amino acids: CASTVATNTEAFF. CDR3 nucleotides: TGTGCCAGCACGGTAGCCACGAACACTGAAGCTTTCTTT.

The chain couples TRBV30 to TRBJ2-1; 9 bases map to TRBD2. The CDR3 runs to 15 residues. The V and J ends lost 0 bases and 4 bases, in that order; junction bases with no gene match: 4. Germline lookup yields CDR1 GTSNPN and CDR2 SVGIG (reference sequence). The CDR3 DNA sequence: TGTGCCTGGAGTGTAGCCCTAGCGGGATACAATGAGCAGTTCTTC. Amino acid sequence: CAWSVALAGYNEQFF.